The TCR beta chain under discussion was sequenced for a study of blood T cell repertoires in COVID-19. Across the whole study: COVID-19 samples from acute and convalescent phases originated in the United States, Italy and Spain. T cells, B-cell-depleted T cells, or PBMCs provided the cDNA or gDNA that served as material.

Under the authors' procedure: Amplification with reference gene primers provided the estimates of nucleated cell counts. Only in-frame clones appear in the TCRdb table, and some are missing; sequencing was by immunoSEQ multiplex PCR. V, J and clone size were drawn from that table, and D and trimming were deduced from the DNA. In the table there are under 60,000 clones, approximately 80% of which are singletons. With 4 bases clipped from V and 1 base from J, the junction kept 3 bases outside the gene matches. There are 15 residues in the CDR3. Germline-derived CDR1 and CDR2 are LNHDA and SQIVND (reference sequence).

This sequence was found in a man aged 70 or older with acute or convalescent COVID-19. This chain uses TRBV19 with TRBJ2-5; 10 bases are a match to TRBD1. The specimen was peripheral blood. CDR3 protein: CASSKGQGTQETQYF. In DNA, the CDR3 is TGTGCCAGTAGTAAGGGACAGGGGACCCAAGAGACCCAGTACTTC.